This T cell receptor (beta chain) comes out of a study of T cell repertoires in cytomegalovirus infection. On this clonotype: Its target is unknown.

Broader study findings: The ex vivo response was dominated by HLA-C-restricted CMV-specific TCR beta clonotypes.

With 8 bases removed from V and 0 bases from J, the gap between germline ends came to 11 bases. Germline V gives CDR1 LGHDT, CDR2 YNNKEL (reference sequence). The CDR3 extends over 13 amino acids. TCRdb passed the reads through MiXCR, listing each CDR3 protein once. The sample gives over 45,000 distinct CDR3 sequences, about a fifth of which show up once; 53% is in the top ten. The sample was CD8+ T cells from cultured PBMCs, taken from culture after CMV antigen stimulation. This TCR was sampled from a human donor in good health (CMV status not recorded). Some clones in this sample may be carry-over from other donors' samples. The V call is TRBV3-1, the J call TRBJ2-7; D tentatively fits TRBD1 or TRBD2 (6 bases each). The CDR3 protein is CASRRDNSYEQYF. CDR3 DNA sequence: TGTGCCAGCCGGCGGGACAACTCCTACGAGCAGTACTTC.